This T cell receptor (beta chain) emerged from a study of cytomegalovirus exposure and HLA in healthy donors (dated 2017 in TCRdb). Regarding the research as a whole: According to an earlier analysis of around 600 of the donors, 150 million to 200 million T cells yielded 100 million or so unique TCR beta sequences and around 280 Gb of sequence data. A later analysis re-examined previously published TCR beta repertoires from just over 650 donors and added high-resolution HLA genotyping to investigate patterns of TCR occurrence. All discovery cohort repertoires had been generated on a single sequencing platform. To decide whether each TCR beta V gene segment behaved as functional or pseudogenic, an earlier analysis of several hundred of the donors relied on high-throughput TCR beta sequencing. Alongside the repertoire data, information on donor age, sex, ethnicity and CMV serostatus was compiled. Typing coverage varied by locus: roughly 620-630 donors for A, B, C, DRB1 and DQB1; roughly 510 for DQA1; around 570 for DPA1; roughly 450 for DPB1. Roughly 5 DR-DQ haplotypes were treated as single units for association and clustering because of strong linkage in the cohort. Using immunosequencing, the study profiled T cell repertoires from about 610 subjects and related those repertoires to cytomegalovirus serostatus. Genome-wide SNP genotypes for about 65% of the roughly 670 donors were used in a later genetic analysis, which treated that subset as a discovery cohort. To predict cytomegalovirus infection status, the study brought together high-throughput TCR immunosequencing, statistical association of individual TCRs with disease status, and machine learning. Among some 400 genotyped donors of the cohort, an average of 235,054 unique TCR beta nucleotide sequences were sequenced per donor, roughly a sixth of them non-productive. Class I and class II HLA loci were covered by the typing at four-digit resolution. Of the roughly 420 genotyped donors, roughly 80% were placed in the genetic ancestry cluster associated with self-reported Caucasian donors. Rather than using new phenotypic data, the later analysis identified candidate immune exposures from TCR beta sequences and from how often those sequences occurred across donors. About 280 gigabases of sequencing data and about 92 million unique TCR sequences made up an early release that covered several hundred HLA-typed donors. The study aimed to test whether cataloging public T cell receptors could reveal signatures of past pathogen exposure. Besides the first cohort of around 700 subjects, a separate validation cohort made up of 95 to 150 different subjects was used.

Details on this clone: The clone's antigen remains unknown. Base qualities were left out, and no much larger clone turns up one base away.

The cohort comprised 666 healthy bone marrow donors. Cohort members were all nominally healthy when sampled, although unrecorded immune exposures were likely present. The donor tested CMV seropositive and was one of the 289 seropositive cohort members. Each donor provided a peripheral blood sample, and peripheral blood mononuclear cells were used for TCR beta sequencing. Genomic DNA was extracted from the blood cell samples with the Qiagen DNeasy Blood Extraction Kit. Library generation was performed with the immunoSEQ multiplex PCR assay. A mixture of 60 forward primers for TCR Vbeta segments and 13 reverse primers for TCR Jbeta segments was used in the multiplex PCR. The CDR3 region of rearranged TCR beta genes was amplified from genomic DNA by a multiplex PCR assay. The amplified TCR beta libraries were sequenced on the Illumina HiSeq System as 87-base-pair reads. In the authors' own workflow: In a later analysis, tens of millions of unique TCR beta chains were counted across the roughly 610 repertoires, and roughly 10 million of these chains were shared by at least two donors. Raw reads were error-corrected and collapsed into unique sequences with a nearest-neighbor algorithm that merged closely related sequences to remove PCR and sequencing errors. Alignment of CDR3 sequences to IMGT reference sequences was used to assign V, D and J gene segments. For a sequence to be retained, a match of at least six nucleotides was required to both a V gene segment and a J gene segment. Rearrangements were classified as productive when the CDR3 lacked stop codons and remained in frame with V and J, and all other rearrangements were classified as non-productive. CDR3 was defined according to IMGT convention as the region running from the second conserved V-encoded cysteine to the conserved J-encoded phenylalanine. The earlier analysis of some 540 of the donors excluded any sequence lacking an unambiguous match to a single V gene segment. In an earlier analysis of several hundred of the donors, V segments were called functional above 56.7% productive rearrangements and were called segregating when the between-donor standard deviation exceeded 5%. A statistical classification framework was built for diagnosing cytomegalovirus status from the catalog of TCR beta chain sequences. In a later analysis, TCR nucleotide sequences were compared against IMGT/GENE-DB human TR gene sequences so that V and J genes could be assigned. Using the TCRdist pipeline, a later analysis assigned CDR3 sequences along with most-parsimonious VDJ recombination scenarios. In a later analysis, every TCR beta chain was defined by the combination of its CDR3 amino acid sequence and its V-gene family, and reads without a unique V-gene family were dropped. To address suspected cross-contamination and a sequencing artifact, a later analysis removed some 620 highly shared, low-generation-probability nucleotide sequences. For each public chain, a later analysis derived a clonal expansion index from normalized ranks of inferred template counts within each repertoire. In a later analysis, generation probabilities were computed with a VDJ recombination model fitted to out-of-frame rearrangements, and the resulting probabilities were checked against IGoR. Hypergeometric tests were used in a later analysis to score TCR-TCR, TCR-HLA and TCR-CMV co-occurrence, with a repertoire-size bias correction applied to the TCR pairs. A later analysis estimated false discovery rates by permuting HLA or CMV assignments 20 times. In a later analysis, co-occurring TCRs were grouped using DBSCAN, with TCRdist sequence similarity added in when clustering inside HLA-allele-positive subsets. Repertoires with fewer than 30,000 or more than 120,000 public chains, plus five repertoires with anomalous nucleotide sharing, were excluded from co-occurrence clustering. TCRdb took over this immuneACCESS table, retaining in-frame rearrangements with V and J assigned. Such tables are incomplete; in checked studies, under half of the missing clones stem from an unresolved V gene, and the remainder is unexplained. V, J and clone size reflect that table, while D and trimming were determined from the DNA. Present in this sample are 100,000 to 150,000 clones, about 8.6% of which were seen just once. The ten largest clones add up to 6% to 7.5% of the sample.

V gives up 6 bases and J gives up 1 base, and the segment between their germline ends measures 9 bases. CDR1 and CDR2 are drawn from the germline V gene: ENHRY, SYGVKD. The CDR3 measures 14 amino acids from cysteine to phenylalanine. The kept DNA is CDR3 alone, 42 bases in frame from the first base. Study-level results and caveats: A later analysis found that TCR association rates varied across HLA loci, with DRB1 alleles showing the most associated TCRs and HLA-C alleles the fewest. A later analysis reported that several top co-occurrence clusters appeared linked to parvovirus B19, influenza, CMV and Epstein-Barr virus. V-gene and J-gene trimming of TCR beta chains was associated with a missense DCLRE1C variant in a later genetic analysis, and the association was replicated in an independent cohort. A cluster of highly shared sequence variants was judged likely to be a technical artifact of the sequencing pipeline. The classifier was reported to diagnose cytomegalovirus status with high specificity and sensitivity in both the original cohort and the validation cohort. Correlated functional status among segregating V segments might be attributable to linkage disequilibrium, but an unknown experimental factor could not be ruled out. Presence/absence analyses assumed roughly uniform sequencing depth across donors, an assumption that may not hold. According to a later analysis, most CMV-associated TCR beta chains appeared to be HLA-restricted, and the HLA associations seemed to be driven largely by CMV exposure. A later analysis found that HLA-associated TCR beta chains were more clonally expanded and had lower generation probabilities than equally common non-associated chains. In the study, about 150 TCR beta chains were listed as associated with cytomegalovirus. Because HLA typing was missing for some donors at each locus, association tests included only the typed subset. In vitro tests confirmed that three of the cytomegalovirus-associated TCR beta chains recognize cytomegalovirus antigens. Most TCR sequences were seen in very few donors, while some public TCRs were found in many individuals. According to a later genetic analysis, donors in an Asian-associated ancestry cluster had fewer N-insertions in productive TCRs than the approximately 670-donor mean. It was suggested by the authors that the approach could potentially be generalized to other disease states and immunological phenotypes. The earlier analysis of about 600 of the donors excluded some 15 rarely observed V segments, including chromosome 9 orphons, because counts were too low. A further reported finding was that TCR beta sequences accurately predicted the HLA-A and HLA-B alleles for most subjects in the first cohort. The 87-base-pair reads could not distinguish some IMGT-functional V segments, including TRBV6-2 and TRBV6-3, so those segments were excluded. In this cohort, only TCR beta chains were sequenced, and detectable features were limited by the absence of alpha or paired-chain data. A later analysis associated 16,951 TCR beta sequences with specific HLA alleles at a false discovery rate of 0.05. Strong co-occurrence of HLA alleles, especially DR and DQ, made assigning TCR associations to individual alleles difficult. Immune exposure information for the cohort was limited to CMV serostatus. In an earlier analysis of 587 of the donors, most TCR beta V segments appeared in productive rearrangements about 87% or about 30% of the time, broadly matching IMGT annotations.

The sequence joins TRBV10-3 to TRBJ2-2, and the D gene may be TRBD1, 5 bases matching. The sequence was collected from a woman aged 40 to 50 in good health and CMV-seropositive. Sequencing was performed on PBMCs. The CDR3 loop reads CAIRKGQNTGELFF. The DNA is TGTGCCATCAGGAAAGGACAGAACACCGGGGAGCTGTTTTTT.